Included here is one T cell receptor (beta chain) sequence, with context. Antigen specificity is unknown. The data belong to a study of shared clonotypes between healthy human individuals. Here immunoSEQ multiplex PCR was the method, and the copy in TCRdb shows in-frame clones only, minus some. The data hold around 1.9 million clones, with about 93% observed a single time. Findings of the study overall: When naive CD4 clonotypes were compared across a few donors, 4% to 6.5% were shared. An anticipated effect of sequencing depth on clonotype sharing among donors was recognized.

Terminally differentiated effector memory CD45RA+ cells were excluded from the naive CD8 cells, which were CD45RO-negative and positively selected for CCR7. The V end lost 0 bases, the J end lost 7 bases, and 8 bases lay between the germline ends. CDR1 SGHDT and CDR2 YYEEEE come from the germline V gene. The length of the CDR3 is 14 residues. This TCR was recovered from a man between 18 and 29 years old in good health. Some clones in this sample may be carry-over from other donors' samples. The chain links TRBV5-6 to TRBJ1-6; perhaps TRBD1 as D (6 bases). Specimen: naive CD8+ T cells from PBMCs. The CDR3 coding sequence is TGTGCCAGCAGCTTGGCAGGGGCGAATTCACCCCTCCACTTT. Amino acid sequence: CASSLAGANSPLHF.